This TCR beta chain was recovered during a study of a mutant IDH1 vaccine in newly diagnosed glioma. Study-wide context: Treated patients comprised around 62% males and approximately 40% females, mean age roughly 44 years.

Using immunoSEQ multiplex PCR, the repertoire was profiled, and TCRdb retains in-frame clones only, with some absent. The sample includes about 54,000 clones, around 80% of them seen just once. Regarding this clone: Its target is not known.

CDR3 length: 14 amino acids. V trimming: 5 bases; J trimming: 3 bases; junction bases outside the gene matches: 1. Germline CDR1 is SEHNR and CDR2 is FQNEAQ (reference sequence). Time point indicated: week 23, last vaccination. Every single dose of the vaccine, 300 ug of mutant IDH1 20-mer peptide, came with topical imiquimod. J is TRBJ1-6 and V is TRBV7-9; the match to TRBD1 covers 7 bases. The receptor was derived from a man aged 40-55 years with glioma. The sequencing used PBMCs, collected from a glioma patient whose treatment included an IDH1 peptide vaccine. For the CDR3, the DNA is TGTGCCAGCAGCCCAGGGGGCTATAATTCACCCCTCCACTTT. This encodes CASSPGGYNSPLHF. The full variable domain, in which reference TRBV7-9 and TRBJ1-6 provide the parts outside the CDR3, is DTGVSQNPRHKITKRGQNVTFRCDPISEHNRLYWYRQTLGQGPEFLTYFQNEAQLEKSRLLSDRFSAERPKGSFSTLEIQRTEQGDSAMYLCASSPGGYNSPLHFGNGTRLTVT.